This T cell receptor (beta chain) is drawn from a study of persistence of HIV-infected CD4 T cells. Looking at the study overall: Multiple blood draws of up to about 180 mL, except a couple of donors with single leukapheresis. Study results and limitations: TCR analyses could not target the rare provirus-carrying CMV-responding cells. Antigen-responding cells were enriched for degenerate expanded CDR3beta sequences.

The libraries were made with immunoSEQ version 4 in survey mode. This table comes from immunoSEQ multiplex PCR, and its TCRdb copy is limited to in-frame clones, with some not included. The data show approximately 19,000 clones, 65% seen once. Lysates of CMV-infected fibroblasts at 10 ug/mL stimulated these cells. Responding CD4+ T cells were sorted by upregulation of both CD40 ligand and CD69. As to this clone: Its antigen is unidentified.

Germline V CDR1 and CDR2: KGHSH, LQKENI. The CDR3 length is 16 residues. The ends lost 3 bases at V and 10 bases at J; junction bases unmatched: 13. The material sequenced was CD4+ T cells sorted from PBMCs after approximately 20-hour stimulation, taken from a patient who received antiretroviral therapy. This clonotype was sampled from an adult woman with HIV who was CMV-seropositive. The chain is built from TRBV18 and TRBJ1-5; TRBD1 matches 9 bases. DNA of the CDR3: TGTGCCAGCTCACCCAGGACAGGGGTAACCGGTTCTCCCCAGCATTTT. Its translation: CASSPRTGVTGSPQHF.